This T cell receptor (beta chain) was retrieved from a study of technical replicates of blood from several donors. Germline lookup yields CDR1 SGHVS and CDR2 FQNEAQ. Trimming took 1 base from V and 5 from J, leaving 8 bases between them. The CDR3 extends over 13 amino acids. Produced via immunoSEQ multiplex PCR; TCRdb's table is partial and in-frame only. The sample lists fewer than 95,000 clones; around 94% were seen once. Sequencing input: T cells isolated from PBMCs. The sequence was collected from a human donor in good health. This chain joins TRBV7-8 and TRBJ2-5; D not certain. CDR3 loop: CASSLGLGETQYF. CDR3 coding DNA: TGTGCCAGCAGCTTAGGGCTCGGGGAGACCCAGTACTTC.